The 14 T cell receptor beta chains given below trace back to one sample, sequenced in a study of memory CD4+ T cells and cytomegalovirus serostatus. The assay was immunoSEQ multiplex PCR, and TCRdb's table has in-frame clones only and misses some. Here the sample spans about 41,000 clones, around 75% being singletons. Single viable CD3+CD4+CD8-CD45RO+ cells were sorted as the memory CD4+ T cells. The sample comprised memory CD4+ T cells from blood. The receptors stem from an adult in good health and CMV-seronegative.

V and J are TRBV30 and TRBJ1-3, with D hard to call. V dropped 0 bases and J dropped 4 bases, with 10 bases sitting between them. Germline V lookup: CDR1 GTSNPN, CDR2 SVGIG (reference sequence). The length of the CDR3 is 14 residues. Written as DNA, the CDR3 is TGTGCCTGGAGTGTAGGGTATTCAGGAAACACCATATATTTT. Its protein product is CAWSVGYSGNTIYF.

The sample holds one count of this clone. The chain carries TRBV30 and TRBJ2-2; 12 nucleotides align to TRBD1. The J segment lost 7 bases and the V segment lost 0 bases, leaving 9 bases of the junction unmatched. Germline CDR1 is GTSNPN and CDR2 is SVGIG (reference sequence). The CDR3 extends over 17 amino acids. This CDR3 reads CAWSVSRDRGRGGELFF. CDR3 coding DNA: TGTGCCTGGAGTGTATCCCGGGACAGGGGGCGCGGCGGGGAGCTGTTTTTT.

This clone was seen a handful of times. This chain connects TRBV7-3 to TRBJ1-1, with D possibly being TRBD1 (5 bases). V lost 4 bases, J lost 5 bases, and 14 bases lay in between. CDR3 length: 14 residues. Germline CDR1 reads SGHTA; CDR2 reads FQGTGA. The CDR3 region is CASSSLPGATEAFF. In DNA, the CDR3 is TGTGCCAGCAGCTCACTTCCTGGGGCGACTGAAGCTTTCTTT.

The CDR3 bases are TGTGCCAGCAGTTCCTCCGTAGCGTTTTCGTCCGGGAATGAGCAGTTCTTC. This codes for CASSSSVAFSSGNEQFF. This chain links TRBV27 with TRBJ2-1; possibly TRBD2 for D (5 bases). The ends were cut back, 4 bases at V and 7 bases at J, with 23 bases in the middle. The CDR3 contains 17 residues. Germline V gene data show CDR1 as MNHEY and CDR2 as SMNVEV (reference sequence).

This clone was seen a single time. CDR3 in amino acids: CASNVRGPYEQYF. The CDR3 nucleotides are TGTGCCAGCAACGTTCGGGGGCCCTACGAGCAGTACTTC. The chain couples TRBV2 to TRBJ2-7; tentatively, D is TRBD1 or TRBD2 (6 bases each). Trimming removed 7 bases from V and 2 bases from J, with 12 bases in between. Per germline, CDR1 SNHLY and CDR2 FYNNEI. The CDR3 length is 13 residues.

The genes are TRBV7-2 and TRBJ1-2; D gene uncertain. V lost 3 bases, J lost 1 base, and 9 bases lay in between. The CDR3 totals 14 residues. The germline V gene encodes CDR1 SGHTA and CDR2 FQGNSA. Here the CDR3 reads CASSFRRNNYGYTF. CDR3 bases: TGTGCCAGCAGCTTCCGTCGGAATAACTATGGCTACACCTTC.

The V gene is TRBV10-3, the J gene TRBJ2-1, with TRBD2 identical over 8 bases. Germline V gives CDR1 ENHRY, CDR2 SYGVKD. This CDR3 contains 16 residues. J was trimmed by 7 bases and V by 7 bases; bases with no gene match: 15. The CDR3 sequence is CAITKAGRGAPNEQFF. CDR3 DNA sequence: TGTGCCATCACGAAGGCAGGGCGGGGGGCCCCTAATGAGCAGTTCTTC.

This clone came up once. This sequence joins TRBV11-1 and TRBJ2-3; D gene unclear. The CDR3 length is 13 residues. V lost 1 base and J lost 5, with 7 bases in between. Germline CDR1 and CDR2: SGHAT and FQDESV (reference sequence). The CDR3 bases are TGTGCCAGCAGCTTAGGCGGCTTAGATACGCAGTATTTT. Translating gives CASSLGGLDTQYF.

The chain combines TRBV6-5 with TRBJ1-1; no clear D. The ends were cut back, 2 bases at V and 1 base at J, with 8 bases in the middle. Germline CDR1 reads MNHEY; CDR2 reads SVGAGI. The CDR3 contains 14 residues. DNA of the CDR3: TGTGCCAGCAGTTACAGCACCGGGAACACTGAAGCTTTCTTT. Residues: CASSYSTGNTEAFF.

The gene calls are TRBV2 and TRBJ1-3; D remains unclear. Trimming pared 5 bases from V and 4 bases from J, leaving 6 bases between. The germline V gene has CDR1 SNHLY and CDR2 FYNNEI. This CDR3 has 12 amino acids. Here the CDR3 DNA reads TGTGCCAGCAGTTTTTTGGGAAACACCATATATTTT. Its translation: CASSFLGNTIYF.

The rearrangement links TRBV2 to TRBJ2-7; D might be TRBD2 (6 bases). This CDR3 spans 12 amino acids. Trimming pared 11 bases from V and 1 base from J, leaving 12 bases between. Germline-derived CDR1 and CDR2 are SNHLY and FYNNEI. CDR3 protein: CASEGGSYEQYF. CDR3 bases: TGTGCCTCGGAGGGAGGTTCCTACGAGCAGTACTTC.

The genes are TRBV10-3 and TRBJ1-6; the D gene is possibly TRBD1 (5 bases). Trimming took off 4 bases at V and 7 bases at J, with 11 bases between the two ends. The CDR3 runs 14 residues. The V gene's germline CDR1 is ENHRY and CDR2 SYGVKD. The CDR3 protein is CAISAGTENSPLHF. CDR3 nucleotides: TGTGCCATCAGTGCTGGGACGGAAAATTCACCCCTCCACTTT.

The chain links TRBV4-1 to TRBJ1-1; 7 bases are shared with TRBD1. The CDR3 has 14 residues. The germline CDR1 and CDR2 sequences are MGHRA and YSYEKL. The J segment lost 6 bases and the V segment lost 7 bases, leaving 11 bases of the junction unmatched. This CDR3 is CASTRAGGFSEAFF. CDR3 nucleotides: TGCGCCAGCACCCGGGCAGGGGGGTTCTCTGAAGCTTTCTTT.

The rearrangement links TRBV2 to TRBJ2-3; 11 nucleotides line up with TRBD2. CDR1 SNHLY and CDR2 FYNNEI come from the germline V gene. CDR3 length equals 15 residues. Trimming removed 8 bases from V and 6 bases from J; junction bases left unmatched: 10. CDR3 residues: CASQLAGASGDTQYF. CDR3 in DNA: TGTGCCAGCCAACTAGCGGGGGCTAGCGGGGATACGCAGTATTTT.